This T cell receptor (beta chain) was observed in a study of blood T cell repertoires in COVID-19. Followed longitudinally, the Seattle patients had been enrolled during active infection. Germline CDR1 and CDR2: SGHRS and YFSETQ. The CDR3 loop spans 16 amino acids. Trimming shortened V by 4 bases and J by 3 bases, and 19 bases separated the two germline ends. The protocol was immunoSEQ multiplex PCR, while the TCRdb copy is restricted to in-frame clones and leaves out a portion. The sample consists of around 300,000 clones, about 87% of them appearing once. The sequence came from a woman in her fifties or sixties with COVID-19, enrolled during active disease. The chain uses TRBV5-1 and TRBJ1-2, with D maybe TRBD1 (6 bases). The sequenced material came from peripheral blood. CDR3 residues: CASSPPPGDGYYGYTF. The DNA for the CDR3 is TGCGCCAGCAGCCCTCCACCAGGGGACGGATACTATGGCTACACCTTC.